These 21 T cell receptor beta chains were sequenced from one sample in a study of control samples from healthy donors and cancer patients. Using immunoSEQ multiplex PCR, the repertoire was profiled, and TCRdb retains in-frame clones only, with some absent. Of some 65,000 clones in the sample, roughly 80% are singletons; the top ten hold approximately 2.9%. The sample taken for sequencing was PBMCs. These receptors came from a woman aged 50 to 60 with lung cancer.

This chain uses TRBV4-1 with TRBJ1-5; D unresolved. The CDR3 consists of 17 residues. With 5 bases removed from V and 2 bases from J, the gap between germline ends came to 19 bases. Germline CDR1 reads MGHRA; CDR2 reads YSYEKL. The CDR3 spells CASSASRDVWGNQPQHF. CDR3 nucleotide sequence: TGCGCCAGCAGCGCCTCCCGAGATGTGTGGGGCAATCAGCCCCAGCATTTT.

This chain links TRBV5-1 with TRBJ2-3; D is possibly TRBD2 (5 bases). V gave up 0 bases and J gave up 2 bases, with 7 bases separating them. Germline V gene sequence: CDR1 SGHRS, CDR2 YFSETQ. The CDR3 sequence is 14 residues long. The DNA of the CDR3 is TGCGCCAGCAGCTTGGCCGGGGTCACAGATACGCAGTATTTT. Residues: CASSLAGVTDTQYF.

For the CDR3, the DNA is TGTGCCAGCAGTTTCTGGGCTTCCTCCTACGAGCAGTACTTC. The encoded protein is CASSFWASSYEQYF. The chain has TRBV27 and TRBJ2-7, with unresolved D. The CDR3 totals 14 residues. In germline, CDR1 is MNHEY, CDR2 SMNVEV (reference sequence). V lost 3 bases and J lost 0, with 9 bases in between.

The chain recombines TRBV2 with TRBJ1-1, with 10 bases fitting TRBD1. Germline CDR1 and CDR2: SNHLY and FYNNEI. CDR3 length: 13 amino acids. V dropped 5 bases and J dropped 8; count of bases not matched to a gene: 5. CDR3 region: CASSWGTGEEAFF. CDR3 in DNA: TGTGCCAGCAGTTGGGGGACAGGGGAGGAAGCTTTCTTT.

The chain carries TRBV28 and TRBJ2-1; weak D call: TRBD2 (6 bases). Trimming cost V 2 bases and J 7 bases, with 18 bases left between them. The CDR3 runs 16 residues. The germline V gene has CDR1 MDHEN and CDR2 SYDVKM. CDR3 residues: CASSLNSFWGENEQFF. The CDR3 coding sequence is TGTGCCAGCAGTTTAAATAGTTTTTGGGGGGAGAATGAGCAGTTCTTC. The whole variable domain, filled in from reference TRBV28 and TRBJ2-1, reads DVKVTQSSRYLVKRTGEKVFLECVQDMDHENMFWYRQDPGLGLRLIYFSYDVKMKEKGDIPEGYSVSREKKERFSLILESASTNQTSMYLCASSLNSFWGENEQFFGPGTRLTVL.

V usage is TRBV9 and J usage is TRBJ2-1; 7 positions agree with TRBD2. This CDR3 is 17 amino acids long. J was trimmed by 8 bases and V by 0 bases; bases with no gene match: 14. The germline CDR1 and CDR2 sequences are SGDLS and YYNGEE. The chain's CDR3 is CASSVGVGGTGGDEQFF. The CDR3 coding sequence is TGTGCCAGCAGCGTAGGGGTCGGGGGGACCGGTGGCGATGAGCAGTTCTTC. Looking up the rest from reference TRBV9 and TRBJ2-1 gives the full variable domain: DSGVTQTPKHLITATGQRVTLRCSPRSGDLSVYWYQQSLDQGLQFLIQYYNGEERAKGNILERFSAQQFPDLHSELNLSSLELGDSALYFCASSVGVGGTGGDEQFFGPGTRLTVL.

This chain joins TRBV11-2 and TRBJ1-2; D possibly corresponds to TRBD1 (6 bases). There are 13 residues in the CDR3. Germline CDR1 SGHAT, CDR2 FQNNGV. V lost 1 base and J lost 5, with 8 bases in between. The CDR3 DNA is TGTGCCAGCAGCTTAGGGACAGATTATGGCTACACCTTC. Translating gives CASSLGTDYGYTF. Full variable domain (rest looked up from reference TRBV11-2 and TRBJ1-2): EAGVAQSPRYKIIEKRQSVAFWCNPISGHATLYWYQQILGQGPKLLIQFQNNGVVDDSQLPKDRFSAERLKGVDSTLKIQPAKLEDSAVYLCASSLGTDYGYTFGSGTRLTVV.

The chain is built from TRBV5-4 and TRBJ1-6, with D perhaps TRBD1 (5 bases). V was shortened by 2 bases and J by 6 bases, with 9 bases between the two germline ends. In germline, CDR1 is SGHNT, CDR2 YYREEE (reference sequence). CDR3 length: 14 amino acids. CDR3 protein: CASSFKGRNSPLHF. CDR3 nucleotide sequence: TGTGCCAGCAGCTTTAAGGGACGTAATTCACCCCTCCACTTT.

This clone was counted between two and nine times. The chain joins TRBV28 to TRBJ2-1; TRBD2 matches 9 bases. The V segment lost 2 bases and the J segment 15 bases; nucleotides outside the gene matches: 11. This CDR3 has 14 amino acids. Germline lookup yields CDR1 MDHEN and CDR2 SYDVKM. The CDR3 region has the DNA TGTGCCAGCAGTTTAACGGCGGGGGGGCCGGTTTCGTTCTTC. Translation gives CASSLTAGGPVSFF. The whole variable domain, remainder taken from reference TRBV28 and TRBJ2-1, is DVKVTQSSRYLVKRTGEKVFLECVQDMDHENMFWYRQDPGLGLRLIYFSYDVKMKEKGDIPEGYSVSREKKERFSLILESASTNQTSMYLCASSLTAGGPVSFFGPGTRLTVL.

V usage is TRBV5-5 and J usage is TRBJ1-3; no firm D call. This CDR3 has 15 residues. Germline values: CDR1 SGHKS, CDR2 YYEKEE (reference sequence). V shed 1 base and J shed 1 base, with 9 bases lying between them. In DNA form, the CDR3 reads TGTGCCAGCAGCTTGTTAGTTGGTTCTGGAAACACCATATATTTT. This codes for CASSLLVGSGNTIYF.

This chain links TRBV5-1 with TRBJ1-5; D is unresolved. Trimming pared 2 bases from V and 0 bases from J, leaving 15 bases between. Germline CDR1 SGHRS, CDR2 YFSETQ. CDR3 size: 17 residues. The CDR3 bases are TGCGCCAGCAGCTTAGGAGGAGGGCTTAATAGCAATCAGCCCCAGCATTTT. Protein sequence: CASSLGGGLNSNQPQHF.

The chain couples TRBV2 to TRBJ2-5; possibly TRBD2 for D (6 bases). Per the germline V gene, CDR1 is SNHLY and CDR2 is FYNNEI. Trimming removed 11 bases from V and 4 bases from J, with 17 bases in between. The CDR3 is 13 amino acids. CDR3 sequence (DNA): TGTGCCGGCCTCGGGGGTCGTGGAGAGACCCAGTACTTC. Translation gives CAGLGGRGETQYF. Combining the CDR3 with reference TRBV2 and TRBJ2-5 gives the whole variable domain EPEVTQTPSHQVTQMGQEVILRCVPISNHLYFYWYRQILGQKVEFLVSFYNNEISEKSEIFDDQFSVERPDGSNFTLKIRSTKLEDSAMYFCAGLGGRGETQYFGPGTRLLVL.

The chain employs TRBV11-2 and TRBJ1-1; TRBD1 is a possible D gene (5 bases). CDR3 length: 15 amino acids. Trimming stripped 4 bases from V and 0 bases from J, with 12 bases between. Germline V lookup: CDR1 SGHAT, CDR2 FQNNGV. CDR3 bases: TGTGCCAGCAGCTCGACGACAGCCCTGAACACTGAAGCTTTCTTT. Protein sequence: CASSSTTALNTEAFF.

This chain links TRBV21-1 with TRBJ2-7; the table gives TRBD2 as D, unverified against the DNA. TRBV21-1 is classified as a pseudogene. This CDR3 contains 14 residues. CDR3 protein: CASTRPRSSYEQYF. DNA of the CDR3: TGTGCCAGCACCCGACCTAGGAGCTCCTACGAGCAGTACTTC.

This chain connects TRBV5-5 to TRBJ1-6; 7 bases match TRBD1. V was pared by 4 bases and J by 2 bases, with 3 bases of the junction left unmatched. Germline V gene sequence: CDR1 SGHKS, CDR2 YYEKEE (reference sequence). CDR3 length: 15 residues. In DNA form, the CDR3 reads TGTGCCAGCAGCATGGGGACAGCCTATAATTCACCCCTCCACTTT. Protein sequence: CASSMGTAYNSPLHF. Full variable domain (remainder filled in from reference TRBV5-5 and TRBJ1-6): DAGVTQSPTHLIKTRGQQVTLRCSPISGHKSVSWYQQVLGQGPQFIFQYYEKEERGRGNFPDRFSARQFPNYSSELNVNALLLGDSALYLCASSMGTAYNSPLHFGNGTRLTVT.

For the CDR3, the DNA is TGTGCCAGCAGTCCTTTAGGGGACGGGGCCAACGTCCTGACTTTC. Its protein product is CASSPLGDGANVLTF. The chain joins TRBV3-1 (or the pseudogene TRBV3-2) to TRBJ2-6; D may match TRBD1 or TRBD2 (5 bases each). The CDR3 has 15 residues. Per germline, CDR1 LGHDT and CDR2 YNNKEL (reference sequence). With 6 bases removed from V and 4 bases from J, the gap between germline ends came to 13 bases.

The chain joins TRBV29-1 to TRBJ2-4; 8 bases are shared with TRBD2. Germline V gene sequence: CDR1 SQVTM, CDR2 ANQGSEA. The CDR3 length is 14 residues. Trimming cost V 1 base and J 3 bases; bases outside gene matches: 2. The CDR3 protein is CSVEAAGVKNIQYF. Written as DNA, the CDR3 is TGCAGCGTTGAAGCAGCGGGGGTCAAAAACATTCAGTACTTC.

The chain uses TRBV11-2 and TRBJ1-5; D remains unclear. The CDR3 has 12 residues. Germline V lookup: CDR1 SGHAT, CDR2 FQNNGV. V lost 5 bases and J lost 4, with 6 bases in between. In nucleotides, the CDR3 is TGTGCCAGCAGCGACCAGAATCAGCCCCAGCATTTT. Translation: CASSDQNQPQHF.

This clone occurred once. J is TRBJ1-2 and V is TRBV4-3, with unresolved D. The CDR3 consists of 14 residues. From germline, CDR1 is LGHNA and CDR2 YSLEER. V was clipped by 0 bases and J by 8 bases, with 13 bases between them. The CDR3 coding sequence is TGCGCCAGCAGCCAAGACCGAGGGCAATACGGCTACACCTTC. It encodes CASSQDRGQYGYTF.

The CDR3 DNA follows: TGTGCCAGCAGCTTAGCGCGGTGGGGTACGCAGTATTTT. It translates to CASSLARWGTQYF. The chain employs TRBV7-9 and TRBJ2-3; D gene uncertain. Trimming stripped 0 bases from V and 8 bases from J, with 9 bases between. The CDR3 is made up of 13 amino acids. Germline V CDR1 and CDR2: SEHNR, FQNEAQ (reference sequence).

The V gene is TRBV19, the J gene TRBJ1-1; the D is unclear. CDR1 is LNHDA, CDR2 SQIVND, per germline (reference sequence). The V and J ends lost 6 bases and 2 bases respectively, with 16 bases between them. This CDR3 is 15 amino acids long. CDR3 region: CASRWRETQNTEAFF. The CDR3 DNA follows: TGTGCCAGTAGGTGGAGGGAGACTCAAAACACTGAAGCTTTCTTT.